The TCR beta chain under discussion was sequenced for a study of identical twins (dated by TCRdb to 2015 to 2016). With regard to the full study: To test whether fetal clonotypes persist, the study used deep sequencing on TCR alpha and beta repertoires from monozygotic twins, unrelated adults of various ages, and cord blood. Replicate twin experiments were performed at different times using different library preparation protocols to rule out contamination.

Germline trimming amounts to 2 bases on V and 4 bases on J, with 6 as the count of junction bases outside the gene matches. The CDR3 holds 17 amino acids from the cysteine to the phenylalanine. Only the CDR3 region is kept as DNA, spanning 51 bases read in frame from base 1. The germline V gene yields MNHEY for CDR1 and SVGAGI for CDR2. Only healthy Caucasian donors were included. Three pairs of female monozygotic twins, all aged roughly 18 to 29 years, were included in the twin cohort. Peripheral blood mononuclear cells were used as the source from which RNA for TCR libraries was isolated. Concerning this clonotype: Its binding antigen is unknown. It has no much larger one-base neighbor in the sample; base qualities were not kept.

Libraries were prepared through 5' RACE. Sequencing relied on an Illumina HiSeq 2000. A universal primer binding site was added through template switching, and the final cDNA carried a unique molecular identifier so that TCR cDNA molecules could be counted accurately. First-strand cDNA for TCR alpha and beta chains was synthesized from specific primers in the conserved constant-segment region. To control for contamination, every cDNA library carried two barcodes: a SMART-Mk sample barcode plus Illumina barcodes. TruSeq adapter sequences, together with Illumina sample barcodes, were added in two successive PCR steps. The TCR alpha and beta cDNA libraries were sequenced on the Illumina HiSeq platform using custom primers. On the authors' methods: MiGEC was used to process raw reads and extract unique molecular identifiers, and MiXCR was used to find CDR3 positions. Recombination models were inferred per individual with the repgenHMM and IGoR tools using an EM algorithm. The analysis of shared clonotypes was done with the tcR package in R, with sharing normalized by the product of cloneset sizes. To study raw recombination free of thymic and clonal selection effects, out-of-frame nonproductive sequences were analyzed. TCRdb reworked the public reads: Q25 trimming with fastp, MiXCR clone assembly, productive beta chains retained. Every distinct CDR3 protein forms one entry, paired with its most common genes and DNA. These V and J calls rely on TCRdb rather than the paper's analysis. The sample table records hundreds of thousands of distinct CDR3 sequences; just over 7% of these occur just once. Jointly, the top ten make up 1.6% of the sample.

On the study overall, not on this receptor specifically: Compared with coincidental sharing between unrelated individuals, an excess of low generation-probability sequences was observed among out-of-frame TCR alpha sequences shared between twins. Conclusions relied on cross-sectional statistical analysis, since the same donors could not be followed over many years. Out-of-frame TCR alpha sharing in monozygotic twins was systematically underestimated by recombination models, whereas sharing between unrelated individuals was in agreement with the recombination models. Zero-insertion analyses could be partly confounded by invariant T cells such as MAIT and iNKT, though diverse VJ usage argued against such confounding for most clonotypes. Fewer insertions were carried by abundant cord blood beta clonotypes, a similar but weaker trend appeared in young adult naive repertoires, and no such trend appeared in memory repertoires. In beta out-of-frame sequences, excess twin sharing was weaker, because having fewer shared sequences lowered the signal-to-noise ratio.

These sequences were also reported in another study, on yellow fever vaccine responses in identical twins. Looking at the second paper: The authors reported that the T cell response to vaccination in identical twins appeared partly convergent and partly personalized. In identical twins, the study followed T cell clones that responded to the vaccine with precision.

The chain links TRBV6-5 with TRBJ2-5; 14 bases in the junction line up with TRBD2. This clonotype was sampled from a woman aged 18-35 years in good health. Sample: PBMCs. The nucleotide sequence reads TGTGCCAGCAGTTACGGGATTGGGACTAGCGGGAGAGAGACCCAGTACTTC. This sequence encodes CASSYGIGTSGRETQYF.